The T cell receptor (beta chain) under discussion was sequenced for a study of blood T cell repertoires in COVID-19. Across the study: Samples came from the United States, Italy and Spain, spanning acute and convalescent COVID-19. The cDNA or gDNA used as material had been derived from T cells, B-cell-depleted T cells, or PBMCs.

The CDR3 is made up of 13 amino acids. V was cut by 1 base and J by 3 bases, with 6 bases left in between. The repertoire was sequenced with immunoSEQ multiplex PCR; TCRdb's copy has only in-frame clones and lacks some. The repertoire holds some 50,000 clones, approximately 82% seen once, with 11% to 15% in the top ten. This sequence was found in a human donor in a cohort sampled during active COVID-19. Material: peripheral blood. The rearrangement uses TRBV12-3 or TRBV12-4 and TRBJ1-2; D call uncertain. CDR3 DNA sequence: TGTGCCAGCAGTTTAGGCCTATACTATGGCTACACCTTC. Protein product: CASSLGLYYGYTF.